This TCR beta chain was identified during a study of regulatory T cells in long-lasting Graves disease. Construction of the TCR beta libraries employed iRepertoire HTBI primers in conjunction with Arm-PCR of CDR3 regions. TCRdb redid the calling of the multiplex PCR reads with MiXCR, one entry per CDR3 protein. The table shows around 450,000 distinct CDR3 sequences, with 15% occurring only once. This clonotype was counted many times. Regarding time point: newly diagnosed GD, antithyroid drugs for less than 3 months. PBMC RNA was the source of the TCR library. Trimming stripped 1 base from V and 6 bases from J, with 10 bases between. The CDR3 contains 13 residues. The germline V gene encodes CDR1 SEHNR and CDR2 FQNEAQ (reference sequence). This same sample was also part of a study on T cells in Graves' hyperthyroidism and ophthalmopathy. From that second work: A patient was excluded if there was uncontrolled infection, other autoimmune disease, pregnancy or lactation. RT-PCR in the first round (using the HTBI primer set) targeted the TCR CDR3. In the blood, most expanded thyroid clonotypes above 0.001 appeared as well.

The material was peripheral blood mononuclear cells (PBMCs), obtained at new diagnosis, from a patient treated with antithyroid drugs. The V call is TRBV7-9, the J call TRBJ2-7; D not resolved. The receptor's source is a woman aged 40 to 50 with Graves disease. The CDR3, as DNA: TGTGCCAGCAGCTTAGGGTCGGCAGCCGAGCAGTACTTC. It translates to CASSLGSAAEQYF.